The 32 T cell receptor beta chains given below trace back to one sample, sequenced in a study of T cell changes during pregnancy in multiple sclerosis. Assay: immunoSEQ multiplex PCR; the TCRdb copy retains only in-frame clones and omits some. The repertoire holds about 23,000 clones, with more than 85% as singletons. The sample was CD8+ T cells from peripheral blood mononuclear cells, taken after pregnancy. Source of these receptors: a female donor with multiple sclerosis, enrolled in a pregnancy study.

The chain has TRBV18 and TRBJ2-3; the D gene is possibly TRBD2 (6 bases). Germline assignment: CDR1 KGHSH and CDR2 LQKENI. The CDR3 is made up of 17 amino acids. V lost 2 bases, J lost 4 bases, and 19 bases lay in between. In DNA form, the CDR3 reads TGTGCCAGCTCACCATTAATAGATCTGGGGGGAGCAGATACGCAGTATTTT. Encoded protein: CASSPLIDLGGADTQYF.

The J gene is TRBJ1-1, the V gene TRBV11-2; D uncertain. This CDR3 region has 14 residues. Trimming took off 1 base at V and 1 base at J, with 7 bases between the two ends. Germline CDR1 is SGHAT and CDR2 is FQNNGV. CDR3 in amino acids: CASSLGYGNTEAFF. The CDR3 bases are TGTGCCAGCAGCTTAGGTTACGGGAACACTGAAGCTTTCTTT.

This chain links TRBV4-1 with TRBJ2-1, with D tentatively TRBD2 (6 bases). V was cut by 4 bases and J by 3 bases, with 16 bases left in between. The CDR3 runs 16 residues. In germline, CDR1 is MGHRA, CDR2 YSYEKL. The CDR3 sequence: CASSRPWGESYNEQFF. The CDR3 DNA is TGCGCCAGCAGCCGACCTTGGGGGGAGAGCTACAATGAGCAGTTCTTC.

This rearrangement joins TRBV25-1 to TRBJ1-4; 12 positions match TRBD1. This CDR3 is 15 amino acids long. CDR1 is MGHDK, CDR2 SYGVNS, per germline. V trimming: 1 base; J trimming: 8 bases; junction bases outside the gene matches: 2. CDR3 DNA: TGTGCCAGCAGTGAATCCGGGACAGGGGGCGAAAAACTGTTTTTT. Its translation is CASSESGTGGEKLFF.

The chain uses TRBV7-9 and TRBJ2-7; maybe TRBD2 (6 bases). CDR3 length: 14 amino acids. Germline loops: CDR1 SEHNR, CDR2 FQNEAQ (reference sequence). Trimming shortened V by 5 bases and J by 3 bases, and 14 bases separated the two germline ends. CDR3 in amino acids: CASSRGGDSYEQYF. In DNA form, the CDR3 reads TGTGCCAGCAGCCGGGGAGGAGACAGCTACGAGCAGTACTTC.

The chain joins TRBV27 to TRBJ2-7; 9 nucleotides match TRBD2. The CDR3 has 13 amino acids. V lost 8 bases to trimming and J lost 2 bases; unmatched junction nucleotides: 4. From germline, CDR1 is MNHEY and CDR2 SMNVEV (reference sequence). CDR3 region: CASRLAEPYEQYF. CDR3 DNA sequence: TGTGCCAGCCGACTAGCGGAACCCTACGAGCAGTACTTC.

The chain joins TRBV28 to TRBJ1-1; D unclear. The CDR3 totals 15 residues. From germline, CDR1 is MDHEN and CDR2 SYDVKM. V was shortened by 0 bases and J by 1 base, with 9 bases between the two germline ends. The CDR3 coding sequence is TGTGCCAGCAGTTTATGGCGGGAATCGAACACTGAAGCTTTCTTT. Its protein is CASSLWRESNTEAFF.

The V and J genes are TRBV11-2 and TRBJ2-2, with D perhaps TRBD1 (5 bases). V was clipped by 3 bases and J by 0 bases, with 11 bases between them. Germline values: CDR1 SGHAT, CDR2 FQNNGV. There are 16 residues in the CDR3. The CDR3: CASSFDGHPNTGELFF. Here the CDR3 DNA reads TGTGCCAGCAGCTTCGATGGACACCCGAACACCGGGGAGCTGTTTTTT.

The chain recombines TRBV5-1 with TRBJ2-1; tentative D call: TRBD1 (6 bases). The CDR3 totals 14 residues. Looked up from germline, CDR1 is SGHRS and CDR2 is YFSETQ. Trimming pared 3 bases from V and 4 bases from J, leaving 11 bases between. This CDR3 reads CASSSKQGYNEQFF. For the CDR3, the DNA is TGCGCCAGCAGCTCAAAACAGGGATACAATGAGCAGTTCTTC. The entire variable domain, with the rest obtained from reference TRBV5-1 and TRBJ2-1, is as follows: KAGVTQTPRYLIKTRGQQVTLSCSPISGHRSVSWYQQTPGQGLQFLFEYFSETQRNKGNFPGRFSGRQFSNSRSEMNVSTLELGDSALYLCASSSKQGYNEQFFGPGTRLTVL.

The V and J genes are TRBV13 and TRBJ2-1, with 15 bases lining up with TRBD2. With V trimmed by 3 bases and J by 5 bases, 2 bases remained unmatched. Germline CDR1 is PRHDT and CDR2 is FYEKMQ (reference sequence). The CDR3 extends over 16 amino acids. Here the CDR3 reads CASSFWTSGRDNEQFF. CDR3 nucleotides: TGTGCCAGCAGCTTTTGGACTAGCGGGAGGGACAATGAGCAGTTCTTC.

The chain has TRBV28 and TRBJ2-7, with 11 bases identical to TRBD2. With V trimmed by 6 bases and J by 0 bases, 13 bases remained unmatched. This CDR3 region has 18 residues. Germline lookup yields CDR1 MDHEN and CDR2 SYDVKM. CDR3 bases: TGTGCCAGCAGGTCCGGGGCTAGCGGGAGGTCGAGCTCCTACGAGCAGTACTTC. It codes for CASRSGASGRSSSYEQYF.

This chain uses TRBV5-4 with TRBJ2-2; perhaps TRBD1 as D (5 bases). Trimming cost V 9 bases and J 1 base, with 10 bases left between them. Germline CDR1 SGHNT, CDR2 YYREEE (reference sequence). CDR3 size: 13 residues. The CDR3 here is CAISTENTGELFF. The CDR3 DNA follows: TGTGCCATTTCGACAGAGAACACCGGGGAGCTGTTTTTT.

Only a few counts were recorded for this clone. This sequence joins TRBV19 and TRBJ2-7, with 7 positions matching TRBD2. Germline V gives CDR1 LNHDA, CDR2 SQIVND (reference sequence). The CDR3 consists of 13 residues. With V trimmed by 4 bases and J by 0 bases, 0 bases remained unmatched. The CDR3 is CASSSGSSYEQYF. In DNA form, the CDR3 reads TGTGCCAGTAGTAGCGGGAGCTCCTACGAGCAGTACTTC.

J is TRBJ2-7 and V is TRBV27; D perhaps matches TRBD2 (6 bases). CDR1 is MNHEY, CDR2 SMNVEV, per germline (reference sequence). Trimming cost V 6 bases and J 1 base, with 19 bases left between them. There are 16 residues in the CDR3. The CDR3 DNA is TGTGCCAGCAGCCTCGGGGCTAGCGTACTTTCCTACGAGCAGTACTTC. Amino acid sequence: CASSLGASVLSYEQYF.

The chain employs TRBV27 and TRBJ2-7, with 7 bases aligning to TRBD2. Germline V gene sequence: CDR1 MNHEY, CDR2 SMNVEV (reference sequence). The junction had 6 bases not matched to a gene; V was cut back by 5 bases and J by 2 bases. The CDR3 spans 14 residues. CDR3 nucleotides: TGTGCCAGCAGTCACAGCGGGGATACCTACGAGCAGTACTTC. It codes for CASSHSGDTYEQYF.

This chain connects TRBV4-1 to TRBJ2-3; D gene uncertain. The V gene lost 0 bases and the J gene lost 2 bases, with 12 bases spanning the gap. The germline V gene encodes CDR1 MGHRA and CDR2 YSYEKL. The CDR3 has 16 amino acids. CDR3 protein: CASSQDDDLNTDTQYF. CDR3 DNA: TGCGCCAGCAGCCAAGATGACGACTTAAACACAGATACGCAGTATTTT.

V gene TRBV7-9 combines with J gene TRBJ2-7, with D maybe TRBD2 (6 bases). Germline assignment: CDR1 SEHNR and CDR2 FQNEAQ (reference sequence). Trimming left V 3 bases short and J 3 bases short, with 15 bases between. This CDR3 contains 15 residues. The CDR3 loop is CASSFPGEGHYEQYF. The CDR3, as DNA: TGTGCCAGCAGCTTTCCGGGAGAGGGGCACTACGAGCAGTACTTC.

The rearrangement links TRBV19 to TRBJ1-2, with D possibly being TRBD1 (5 bases). CDR1 and CDR2 (germline): LNHDA, SQIVND (reference sequence). V lost 6 bases and J 4 bases, leaving 6 bases between the germline ends. CDR3 length equals 11 residues. The CDR3 loop is CASRGAYGYTF. CDR3 coding DNA: TGTGCCAGTAGAGGGGCCTATGGCTACACCTTC.

The rearrangement uses TRBV5-4 and TRBJ1-2, with 10 bases that match TRBD1. Germline CDR1 is SGHNT and CDR2 is YYREEE (reference sequence). Trimming at V came to 4 bases and at J to 6 bases, leaving 12 bases not matched to a gene. The CDR3 spans 16 residues. Here the CDR3 reads CASSPETTGGVNGYTF. The DNA for the CDR3 is TGTGCCAGCAGCCCAGAAACGACAGGGGGCGTCAATGGCTACACCTTC.

This chain connects TRBV4-3 to TRBJ2-3; the match to TRBD2 covers 11 bases. The trim removed 1 base at V and 2 bases at J, leaving 5 bases unmatched. CDR1 is LGHNA and CDR2 is YSLEER in the germline V gene. This CDR3 region has 17 residues. In DNA form, the CDR3 reads TGCGCCAGCAGCCAAGGGGTAGCGGGAGGGATCACAGATACGCAGTATTTT. Protein product: CASSQGVAGGITDTQYF.

The sample holds a few counts of this clone. The chain combines TRBV6-4 with TRBJ2-1; 8 positions match TRBD1. V trimming: 5 bases; J trimming: 6 bases; junction bases outside the gene matches: 6. Germline V lookup: CDR1 MRHNA, CDR2 SNTAGT. The CDR3 runs 14 residues. In DNA, the CDR3 is TGTGCCAGCAGTTTCAGCGGACAGGGCAATGAGCAGTTCTTC. Translating it yields CASSFSGQGNEQFF.

This clone was seen once. The chain joins TRBV10-3 to TRBJ1-1; 8 bases are a match to TRBD1. With 10 bases clipped from V and 5 bases from J, the junction kept 18 bases outside the gene matches. Germline CDR1 reads ENHRY; CDR2 reads SYGVKD. The CDR3 totals 16 residues. CDR3 sequence (DNA): TGTGCCACCGGCGGAGACCCGGACAGGGCCGATACTGAAGCTTTCTTT. Translated, it gives CATGGDPDRADTEAFF.

This sequence joins TRBV4-1 and TRBJ2-5; D unresolved. The DNA end favors TRBJ2-7, so the J call may be wrong. Per the germline V gene, CDR1 is MGHRA and CDR2 is YSYEKL. This CDR3 contains 15 residues. This chain's CDR3 is CASSQETSSSYEQYF. CDR3 in DNA: TGCGCCAGCAGCCAAGAAACCTCGAGCTCCTACGAGCAGTACTTC.

This clone ranks as medium-sized. The rearrangement uses TRBV25-1 and TRBJ2-7, with 7 nucleotides matching TRBD2. This CDR3 is built from 13 residues. Germline V gene lookup returns CDR1 MGHDK and CDR2 SYGVNS. J was trimmed by 5 bases and V by 7 bases; bases with no gene match: 8. As DNA, the CDR3 is TGTGCCAGCACCGCGGGAGCCCTAAACGAGCAGTACTTC. It codes for CASTAGALNEQYF.

The chain employs TRBV4-2 and TRBJ2-7, with 7 bases that match TRBD1. Trimming removed 1 base from V and 2 bases from J; junction bases left unmatched: 8. Germline CDR1 reads LGHNA; CDR2 reads YNFKEQ. The CDR3 has 16 residues. The CDR3 coding sequence is TGTGCCAGCAGCCAAGTCCGACGACAGGGACCCTACGAGCAGTACTTC. Encoded protein: CASSQVRRQGPYEQYF.

The chain carries TRBV10-1 and TRBJ2-1; weak D call: TRBD1 (5 bases). CDR1 is WNHNN, CDR2 SYGVQD, per germline (reference sequence). The V and J ends lost 3 bases and 13 bases respectively, with 13 bases between them. The length of the CDR3 is 12 residues. The CDR3 protein is CASSDWGTHQFF. CDR3 coding DNA: TGCGCCAGCAGTGATTGGGGCACTCATCAGTTCTTC.

The rearrangement links TRBV19 to TRBJ2-1, with TRBD2 matching over 7 bases. Germline lookup yields CDR1 LNHDA and CDR2 SQIVND (reference sequence). The length of the CDR3 is 14 residues. V lost 7 bases and J lost 6; bases outside the gene matches: 9. As DNA, the CDR3 is TGTGCCAGTACTTGGGGGAGGGGAGGCAATGAGCAGTTCTTC. Protein product: CASTWGRGGNEQFF.

For this clone: Other DNA sequences in this specimen translate into the identical CDR3. V usage is TRBV5-1 and J usage is TRBJ2-7; TRBD2 aligns across 10 bases. The junction had 1 base not matched to a gene; V was cut back by 2 bases and J by 2 bases. Germline V gene sequence: CDR1 SGHRS, CDR2 YFSETQ. The CDR3 loop spans 14 amino acids. The CDR3 DNA is TGCGCCAGCAGCTTTAGCGGGGGGACCTACGAGCAGTACTTC. It specifies CASSFSGGTYEQYF.

The CDR3 coding sequence is TGTGCCAGCAGACACGGCAGCGGGAGCTCCTACAATGAGCAGTTCTTC. This translates into CASRHGSGSSYNEQFF. This chain connects TRBV27 to TRBJ2-1, with 8 bases lining up with TRBD2. This CDR3 comprises 16 residues. With V trimmed by 6 bases and J by 0 bases, 7 bases remained unmatched. Germline CDR1 is MNHEY and CDR2 is SMNVEV (reference sequence).

The V call is TRBV27, the J call TRBJ2-1; TRBD2 might be the D (5 bases). Germline CDR1 reads MNHEY; CDR2 reads SMNVEV (reference sequence). The CDR3 spans 15 residues. V was shortened by 5 bases and J by 5 bases, with 16 bases between the two germline ends. In nucleotides, the CDR3 is TGTGCCAGCAGTCCCCAGAGGGAACTAGACAATGAGCAGTTCTTC. It encodes CASSPQRELDNEQFF.

The chain employs TRBV5-1 and TRBJ1-1; D gene ambiguous. Trimming took off 2 bases at V and 8 bases at J, with 13 bases between the two ends. The CDR3 consists of 13 residues. Germline V gene data show CDR1 as SGHRS and CDR2 as YFSETQ. Written as DNA, the CDR3 is TGCGCCAGCAGCTTAGCCGGGAACAAAGAAGCTTTCTTT. Translated, it gives CASSLAGNKEAFF.

CDR3 nucleotide sequence: TGTGCCAGCAGCACGCCACCGGGACTAGCCCCGAATGAGCAGTTCTTC. Encoded protein: CASSTPPGLAPNEQFF. The chain uses TRBV7-9 and TRBJ2-1; 9 bases align to TRBD2. Germline loops: CDR1 SEHNR, CDR2 FQNEAQ (reference sequence). V dropped 5 bases and J dropped 7; count of bases not matched to a gene: 12. The CDR3 consists of 16 residues. The full variable domain, rest sourced from reference TRBV7-9 and TRBJ2-1, is DTGVSQNPRHKITKRGQNVTFRCDPISEHNRLYWYRQTLGQGPEFLTYFQNEAQLEKSRLLSDRFSAERPKGSFSTLEIQRTEQGDSAMYLCASSTPPGLAPNEQFFGPGTRLTVL.